The 28 T cell receptor beta chains below were found in one sample sequenced in a study of response to subunit inactivated influenza vaccine. Each CDR3 protein gets one entry after TCRdb re-called the RT-PCR reads with MiXCR. Of under 200,000 distinct CDR3 sequences listed, around 10% were seen once; the top ten hold 35% to 40%. The sequencing here drew on CD8+ T cells sorted from PBMCs, taken about 24 months after vaccination. Every receptor here comes from a man between 50 and 75 years old who received an inactivated influenza vaccine.

This clonotype turned up a few times. This chain connects TRBV24-1 to TRBJ1-4; TRBD1 is a possible D gene (5 bases). The CDR3 consists of 17 residues. CDR1 is KGHDR and CDR2 is SFDVKD in the germline V gene. Trimming removed 4 bases from V and 1 base from J, with 15 bases in between. The CDR3 reads CATSEGPLRGTNEKLFF. The CDR3 DNA follows: TGTGCCACCAGTGAGGGACCCCTAAGAGGAACTAATGAAAAACTGTTTTTT.

This clonotype has just a few counts. The chain is built from TRBV12-3 or TRBV12-4 and TRBJ1-4; 10 positions agree with TRBD1. There are 16 residues in the CDR3. J gave up 4 bases and V 6 bases, and 8 bases lay outside the gene matches. DNA for the CDR3: TGTGCCAGCAGCCCGACAGGGGGCAAGGGTAATGAAAAACTGTTTTTT. Its translation is CASSPTGGKGNEKLFF.

The gene calls are TRBV11-2 and TRBJ2-5; D could derive from TRBD1 or TRBD2 (5 bases each). The germline V gene has CDR1 SGHAT and CDR2 FQNNGV. V gave up 3 bases and J gave up 2 bases, with 10 bases separating them. The CDR3 totals 14 residues. CDR3 loop: CASSLGPKQETQYF. In DNA form, the CDR3 reads TGTGCCAGCAGCTTGGGACCAAAACAAGAGACCCAGTACTTC.

This rearrangement joins TRBV20-1 to TRBJ1-4; D gene uncertain. Looked up from germline, CDR1 is DFQATT and CDR2 is SNEGSKA (reference sequence). V was clipped by 1 base and J by 8 bases, with 5 bases between them. The CDR3 length is 11 residues. Here the CDR3 reads CSARVREKLFF. CDR3 nucleotides: TGCAGTGCTAGAGTCAGGGAAAAACTGTTTTTT.

V and J are TRBV5-1 and TRBJ1-1; possible D gene TRBD1, 5 bases. The germline V gene has CDR1 SGHRS and CDR2 YFSETQ. The CDR3 contains 15 residues. The ends were cut back, 7 bases at V and 4 bases at J, with 20 bases in the middle. CDR3: CASRLRDGGSTEAFF. The CDR3 nucleotides read TGCGCCAGCCGGTTGAGGGACGGAGGTAGCACTGAAGCTTTCTTT.

The chain uses TRBV29-1 and TRBJ1-1; tentative D call: TRBD1 (5 bases). The CDR3 is made up of 13 amino acids. Trimming removed 6 bases at V and 0 bases at J, with 11 bases between. Per the germline V gene, CDR1 is SQVTM and CDR2 is ANQGSEA. The CDR3 sequence is CSVRRGVNTEAFF. DNA of the CDR3: TGCAGCGTCCGACGAGGGGTGAACACTGAAGCTTTCTTT.

This clonotype was seen only a few times. This rearrangement joins TRBV7-8 to TRBJ1-1; the D gene is possibly TRBD1 (5 bases). V was pared by 5 bases and J by 7 bases, with 11 bases between. CDR3 size: 12 residues. CDR1 and CDR2 from the germline V gene are SGHVS and FQNEAQ. The CDR3 loop is CASSVGEFEAFF. DNA for the CDR3: TGTGCCAGCAGCGTAGGGGAATTTGAAGCTTTCTTT.

This clonotype was seen many times. V gene TRBV5-6 combines with J gene TRBJ1-2, with D uncertain. The CDR3 consists of 16 residues. Trimming shortened V by 6 bases and J by 0 bases, and 18 bases separated the two germline ends. Germline CDR1 reads SGHDT; CDR2 reads YYEEEE. The CDR3 protein is CASTQDVGSANYGYTF. The CDR3 DNA is TGTGCCAGCACGCAGGACGTGGGATCAGCTAACTATGGCTACACCTTC.

The table lists this clonotype with many counts. The chain employs TRBV6-5 and TRBJ2-7; D is uncertain. This CDR3 has 12 amino acids. The germline V gene has CDR1 MNHEY and CDR2 SVGAGI. The V end was cut by 6 bases, the J end by 5 bases, with 11 bases between. The CDR3 DNA is TGTGCCAGCAGCCCAGATAGGGACGAGCAGTACTTC. Its protein is CASSPDRDEQYF.

The chain joins TRBV9 to TRBJ1-6; 10 bases fit TRBD1. This CDR3 is built from 15 residues. V shed 3 bases and J 8 bases; nucleotides not matched to a gene: 5. Per the germline V gene, CDR1 is SGDLS and CDR2 is YYNGEE. This CDR3 is CASSGTGGLDSPLHF. CDR3 bases: TGTGCCAGCAGCGGGACAGGGGGTTTGGATTCACCCCTCCACTTT.

This clonotype came up a few times. This chain links TRBV5-4 with TRBJ1-1; the match to TRBD1 covers 7 bases. Germline assignment: CDR1 SGHNT and CDR2 YYREEE (reference sequence). The CDR3 spans 14 residues. V was pared by 0 bases and J by 6 bases, with 5 bases of the junction left unmatched. CDR3 region: CASSLDRGDPEAFF. The CDR3 coding sequence is TGTGCCAGCAGCTTGGACAGGGGAGACCCTGAAGCTTTCTTT.

This clonotype was seen ten or more times. The chain recombines TRBV25-1 with TRBJ2-5, with 8 positions matching TRBD1. CDR1 and CDR2 from the germline V gene are MGHDK and SYGVNS. This CDR3 comprises 13 residues. V lost 10 bases to trimming and J lost 0 bases; unmatched junction nucleotides: 4. The CDR3 nucleotides are TGTGCCACTGGACAGGGCTACCAAGAGACCCAGTACTTC. Translating gives CATGQGYQETQYF.

V is TRBV7-9 and J is TRBJ2-1; perhaps TRBD1 as D (5 bases). In germline, CDR1 is SEHNR, CDR2 FQNEAQ (reference sequence). Trimming cost V 11 bases and J 8 bases, with 22 bases left between them. The CDR3 covers 14 residues. The CDR3 bases are TGTGCCGGCTATAAGGGGCGGCTAATGGATGAGCAGTTCTTC. As protein: CAGYKGRLMDEQFF. The whole variable domain, remainder taken from reference TRBV7-9 and TRBJ2-1, is DTGVSQNPRHKITKRGQNVTFRCDPISEHNRLYWYRQTLGQGPEFLTYFQNEAQLEKSRLLSDRFSAERPKGSFSTLEIQRTEQGDSAMYLCAGYKGRLMDEQFFGPGTRLTVL.

The chain carries TRBV12-3 or TRBV12-4 and TRBJ2-2, with no clear D. The CDR3 sequence is 11 residues long. V lost 7 bases, J lost 7 bases, and 7 bases lay in between. This CDR3 reads CASKYGGELFF. The CDR3 DNA reads as TGTGCCAGCAAATACGGCGGGGAGCTGTTTTTT.

This chain links TRBV11-2 with TRBJ1-3; no firm D call. The CDR3 consists of 15 residues. The V gene lost 5 bases and the J gene lost 0 bases, with 11 bases spanning the gap. CDR1 is SGHAT and CDR2 is FQNNGV in the germline V gene. The CDR3 loop reads CASSTRPSSGNTIYF. The CDR3 nucleotides read TGTGCCAGCAGCACTCGACCAAGCTCTGGAAACACCATATATTTT.

The chain links TRBV5-1 to TRBJ2-7; the D gene is possibly TRBD1 (5 bases). The CDR3 loop spans 15 amino acids. Between the trimmed V and J ends, which lost 1 base and 3 bases, there was a span of 14 bases. The germline V gene encodes CDR1 SGHRS and CDR2 YFSETQ. The CDR3 coding sequence is TGCGCCAGCAGCTTGAGTGTGCAGGGTATCTACGAGCAGTACTTC. It translates to CASSLSVQGIYEQYF.

The V gene is TRBV6-2 or TRBV6-3, the J gene TRBJ2-3, with a weak D call TRBD1 (5 bases). This CDR3 has 15 amino acids. The V end was cut by 5 bases, the J end by 1 base, with 13 bases between. Germline assignment: CDR1 MNHEY and CDR2 SVGEGT. The CDR3 loop is CASSPFPRGTDTQYF. The CDR3 DNA reads TGTGCCAGCAGTCCATTTCCCAGGGGCACAGATACGCAGTATTTT.

This clonotype turned up a few times. The chain carries TRBV9 and TRBJ1-2; 7 bases fit TRBD1. The CDR3 covers 14 residues. Germline V gene lookup returns CDR1 SGDLS and CDR2 YYNGEE. Trimming at V came to 3 bases and at J to 2 bases, leaving 4 bases not matched to a gene. For the CDR3, the DNA is TGTGCCAGCAGCGGCCCGGGACAGAACTATGGCTACACCTTC. This codes for CASSGPGQNYGYTF.

This clonotype was counted a few times. The chain combines TRBV4-3 with TRBJ2-3; D may be TRBD1 (7 bases). Trimming shortened V by 0 bases and J by 3 bases, and 13 bases separated the two germline ends. Germline CDR1 LGHNA, CDR2 YSLEER. This CDR3 is 16 amino acids long. The CDR3 reads CASSQDGPGGTDTQYF. CDR3 DNA sequence: TGCGCCAGCAGCCAAGATGGCCCAGGGGGGACAGATACGCAGTATTTT.

This clonotype has a count of ten or more. The chain carries TRBV12-3 or TRBV12-4 and TRBJ2-4; no firm D call. The CDR3 spans 14 residues. Trimming took 6 bases from V and 6 from J, leaving 15 bases between them. The CDR3 reads CASRLGGSGNIQYF. Written as DNA, the CDR3 is TGTGCCAGCAGACTCGGTGGGTCTGGAAACATTCAGTACTTC.

V usage is TRBV19 and J usage is TRBJ1-1; a weak D match, TRBD1 (5 bases). V lost 1 base to trimming and J lost 4 bases, with 10 bases between them. The CDR3 covers 14 residues. Germline-derived CDR1 and CDR2 are LNHDA and SQIVND (reference sequence). The DNA of the CDR3 is TGTGCCAGTAGTATAGGCGGGGCCGGCACTGAAGCTTTCTTT. Protein: CASSIGGAGTEAFF.

The chain combines TRBV24-1 with TRBJ2-5, with 7 bases lining up with TRBD1. Germline assignment: CDR1 KGHDR and CDR2 SFDVKD. Trimming cost V 3 bases and J 4 bases; bases outside gene matches: 13. The CDR3 has 17 amino acids. CDR3 in amino acids: CATSDRGRQGDRETQYF. In DNA form, the CDR3 reads TGTGCCACCAGTGATAGAGGGAGACAGGGAGATAGAGAGACCCAGTACTTC.

The J gene is TRBJ2-7, the V gene TRBV2; D gene ambiguous. CDR1 and CDR2 from the germline V gene are SNHLY and FYNNEI. Deletions cut 2 bases from V and 3 bases from J, with 8 bases between. CDR3 length: 13 residues. As DNA, the CDR3 is TGTGCCAGCAGTGAAAAGGGCATCTACGAGCAGTACTTC. This gives the protein CASSEKGIYEQYF.

This clonotype appeared many times. The gene calls are TRBV29-1 and TRBJ2-1; no firm D call. Trimming removed 2 bases at V and 8 bases at J, with 13 bases between. The CDR3 totals 13 residues. CDR1 and CDR2 from the germline V gene are SQVTM and ANQGSEA. CDR3 protein: CSVEHPPWDEQFF. CDR3 bases: TGCAGCGTTGAACACCCGCCCTGGGATGAGCAGTTCTTC.

This clonotype has only a few counts. The V gene is TRBV3-1, the J gene TRBJ2-7, with unresolved D. The germline gives CDR1 LGHDT, CDR2 YNNKEL (reference sequence). The CDR3 is 14 amino acids. Trimming left V 0 bases short and J 2 bases short, with 8 bases between. In DNA, the CDR3 is TGTGCCAGCAGCCAAGATAGTGGGCCCTACGAGCAGTACTTC. Protein product: CASSQDSGPYEQYF.

V gene TRBV4-1 combines with J gene TRBJ2-1; tentative D call: TRBD2 (5 bases). This CDR3 has 22 amino acids. Germline-derived CDR1 and CDR2 are MGHRA and YSYEKL. Trimming cost V 2 bases and J 2 bases, with 31 bases left between them. The DNA of the CDR3 is TGCGCCAGCAGCCAATGGGCTCGTATGACGGGAACTTGGACGCGGACCTACAATGAGCAGTTCTTC. Translation: CASSQWARMTGTWTRTYNEQFF.

There are a few counts of this clonotype. V is TRBV7-6 and J is TRBJ2-3, with 11 bases matching TRBD2. J lost 2 bases, V lost 5 bases, and 9 bases had no gene match. Germline values: CDR1 SGHVS, CDR2 FNYEAQ. The CDR3 totals 17 residues. The chain's CDR3 is CASSTLTSGAITDTQYF. In DNA form, the CDR3 reads TGTGCCAGCAGCACCCTGACTAGCGGGGCTATCACAGATACGCAGTATTTT. The full variable domain, completed using reference TRBV7-6 and TRBJ2-3, is GAGVSQSPRYKVTKRGQDVALRCDPISGHVSLYWYRQALGQGPEFLTYFNYEAQQDKSGLPNDRFSAERPEGSISTLTIQRTEQRDSAMYRCASSTLTSGAITDTQYFGPGTRLTVL.

This clonotype occurred a few times. This chain joins TRBV20-1 and TRBJ2-3, with 7 positions matching TRBD1. With V trimmed by 5 bases and J by 4 bases, 9 bases remained unmatched. Germline CDR1 reads DFQATT; CDR2 reads SNEGSKA (reference sequence). CDR3 length: 14 amino acids. The DNA for the CDR3 is TGCAGTGCTGGCGTGACAGGGTTGGCAGATACGCAGTATTTT. It codes for CSAGVTGLADTQYF.